Here is one T cell receptor beta chain with its context. The data were obtained in a study of blood T cell repertoires in COVID-19. The CDR3 length is 16 residues. Germline V gene data show CDR1 as SGHKS and CDR2 as YYEKEE (reference sequence). V shed 5 bases, J shed 3 bases, and the junction held 11 bases outside the gene matches. Participants came from fewer than 25 US areas, aged roughly 18 to 100 years. Before being deemed recovered, Cohort 3 donors had two negative PCRs, clearance, or symptom resolution. Under the authors' procedure: Reference gene primer amplification yielded estimated nucleated cell counts. Some clones are missing from TCRdb's copy, which holds only in-frame ones; the method was immunoSEQ multiplex PCR. V, J and clone size are those of that table, while D and trimming were read from the DNA. In the table there are 200,000 to 250,000 clones, 70% to 85% of which are singletons.

The chain links TRBV5-5 to TRBJ2-7, with 10 bases lining up with TRBD1. The sequence was obtained from a woman aged 55-70 years who had recovered from COVID-19. The sequenced sample was PBMCs or T cells enriched from blood (not recorded which). CDR3 nucleotides: TGTGCCAGCAGTTTTTGGTCCGGGACAGGGGTCTACGAGCAGTACTTC. Translating it yields CASSFWSGTGVYEQYF. Full variable domain (missing parts from reference TRBV5-5 and TRBJ2-7): DAGVTQSPTHLIKTRGQQVTLRCSPISGHKSVSWYQQVLGQGPQFIFQYYEKEERGRGNFPDRFSARQFPNYSSELNVNALLLGDSALYLCASSFWSGTGVYEQYFGPGTRLTVT.